This paragraph covers one TCR beta chain sequence. Antigen: not known. Germline assignment: CDR1 SGHTA and CDR2 FQGNSA. This CDR3 contains 13 residues. The entry originates in a study of monozygotic twins with inflammatory bowel disease. Study-level points and caveats: Reduced clonotype sharing with other individuals was observed in IBD patients relative to healthy twins, especially with disease activity. Twin pairs that were concordant did not differ from discordant pairs in repertoire similarity, possibly from limited power. The results supported no single strong signal or clonotype associated with IBD.

Every TCR library consumed approximately 3,500 ng of total RNA. TCRdb reprocessed the 5' RACE reads and reports one entry per CDR3 protein, with no DNA. This repertoire includes approximately 390,000 distinct CDR3 sequences. The sequence derives from a human donor with ulcerative colitis or Crohn's disease, or a healthy co-twin of an affected twin (not recorded which). The specimen sequenced was blood. The chain combines TRBV7-2 with TRBJ1-1. CDR3 sequence: CASSLKERTEAFF.